This T cell receptor (beta chain) was identified during a study of OX40 agonist ivuxolimab in advanced cancers. On the study more broadly: With ivuxolimab, an agonistic anti-OX40 (CD134) antibody, patients were treated. Eligibility rules accepted prior anti-PD-1, anti-PD-L1 or anti-CTLA-4 therapy, and roughly 42% had some.

About this clone: Its antigen is currently unknown.

V gave up 5 bases and J gave up 9 bases, with 22 bases separating them. Germline CDR1 and CDR2: SGHTA and FQGNSA. The CDR3 length is 16 residues. Regarding the study as a whole: Normalized T-cell clonal expansion was also low in some nonresponders.

Sequenced by immunoSEQ multiplex PCR; TCRdb stores in-frame clones only, minus some. The sample yields approximately 13,000 clones, approximately 80% seen once. The V and J genes are TRBV7-2 and TRBJ2-2; tentative D call: TRBD2 (5 bases). The sequencing used CD4+ or CD8+ T cells sorted from blood, collected in a trial of the OX40 agonist ivuxolimab. This TCR came from an adult with an advanced solid tumor such as melanoma, head and neck, liver or kidney cancer. The CDR3 DNA reads TGTGCCAGCAGCCCTTATGAAGGACTTCACGCATGGGAGCTGTTTTTT. It specifies CASSPYEGLHAWELFF.